Here is one T cell receptor (beta chain) with its context. This clonotype was recorded at least ten times. No cognate antigen has been identified for it. No quality values exist for individual bases; no much larger clone is one base distant. Its CDR3 holds 15 amino acids, cysteine through phenylalanine. Left in the record is the CDR3 DNA by itself, 45 bases read in frame from the first base. CDR1 LGHNA and CDR2 YSLEER were looked up in the germline V gene. V loses 3 bases of germline sequence and J loses 3 bases, and the interval between the two ends is 11 bases. This sample stems from a study of T-cell reconstitution after alpha-beta-depleted transplantation in children listed by TCRdb under 2016. As for the study more broadly: Using TCR repertoire profiling, the study followed T-cell immune reconstitution in a quantitative way in children after TCRalphabeta/CD19-depleted allogeneic hematopoietic cell transplantation. Overall study results and their limits: In some patients, the high TCRbeta diversity seen at day 60 was put down to recipient T cells and intrathymic progenitors that had survived conditioning. Hyperexpanded clone frequencies declined over subsequent months; after one year, T-cell counts and TCRbeta diversity were mostly attributed to newly produced T cells. Apparently early alphabetaT-cell count recovery about two months after transplant reportedly relied on only several hundred rapidly expanded clones derived from non-depleted graft cells.

The treatment or condition label corresponds to: allogeneic hematopoietic cell transplantation with graft depleted of TCRalphabeta T cells and CD19 B cells. TCRalphabeta/CD19-depleted allogeneic hematopoietic cell grafts were given to the transplant recipients, all of whom were children. Libraries were constructed by PCR. For sequencing, an Illumina HiSeq 2500 was employed. To normalize quantification of the TCRbeta repertoire, the TCR libraries were built with molecular barcoding that relied on unique molecular identifiers. TCRdb cleaned the public reads at Q25 with fastp, built clones with MiXCR and kept in-frame beta chains. Identical CDR3 protein sequences are pooled into one entry, listed with their most common genes and DNA. For this sample the table gives approximately 150,000 distinct CDR3 sequences, of which 8.8% were detected only once. Around a sixth of the sample is held by the ten biggest clonotypes.

The sequence derives from a female patient younger than 10 who had a stem cell transplant for congenital amegakaryocytic thrombocytopenia, so the T cells may come from the graft donor. Sequenced material: PBMCs, mostly from graft donor cells, taken 180 days after TCRalphabeta/CD19-depleted stem cell transplant. Here the chain combines TRBV4-3 and TRBJ1-4; the D region possibly corresponds to TRBD1 (6 bases align). The DNA sequence reads TGCGCCAGCAGCCAGACCGGGACACCTAATGAAAAACTGTTTTTT. This yields the protein CASSQTGTPNEKLFF.